A single sample gave rise to the 28 T cell receptor beta chains below, sequenced in a study of beta chain features in type 1 diabetes. Sequenced material consisted of expressed TCRB transcripts (all of the isolated RNA was reverse transcribed). TCRdb keeps only in-frame clones here, not all; method: immunoSEQ multiplex PCR. The data contain 350,000 or so clones, about 20% of them singletons. Source material: naive CD4+ T cells from blood. The receptors stem from a young woman in good health.

This clone was counted only a few times. The rearrangement uses TRBV5-1 and TRBJ2-1, with D maybe TRBD1 (6 bases). Per germline, CDR1 SGHRS and CDR2 YFSETQ. The CDR3 totals 17 residues. V was shortened by 0 bases and J by 4 bases, with 17 bases between the two germline ends. This CDR3 reads CASSLEAGAVFYNEQFF. The CDR3 bases are TGCGCCAGCAGCTTGGAGGCAGGGGCAGTGTTTTACAATGAGCAGTTCTTC.

This clone has a handful of counts. The chain couples TRBV4-2 to TRBJ2-1; 13 positions match TRBD2. The CDR3 spans 19 residues. J was trimmed by 2 bases and V by 1 base; bases with no gene match: 8. Germline CDR1 and CDR2: LGHNA and YNFKEQ. This chain's CDR3 is CASSQGLPGLAGAYNEQFF. CDR3 coding DNA: TGTGCCAGCAGCCAAGGCCTTCCCGGACTAGCGGGAGCCTACAATGAGCAGTTCTTC.

This clone was detected only a few times. This rearrangement joins TRBV5-1 to TRBJ2-6, with TRBD2 matching over 7 bases. With V trimmed by 3 bases and J by 0 bases, 6 bases remained unmatched. The CDR3 length is 17 residues. CDR1 and CDR2 (germline): SGHRS, YFSETQ. The CDR3 is CASSSQAGTSGANVLTF. For the CDR3, the DNA is TGCGCCAGCAGCTCTCAAGCGGGAACCTCTGGGGCCAACGTCCTGACTTTC.

The rearrangement joins TRBV7-2 to TRBJ2-1; TRBD2 matches at 8 bases. Germline V gene lookup returns CDR1 SGHTA and CDR2 FQGNSA. The CDR3 extends over 13 amino acids. Germline trimming cut 6 bases from V and 9 bases from J; bases unmatched to any gene: 7. The CDR3 region is CASSSGRATEQFF. CDR3 sequence (DNA): TGTGCCAGCAGTTCCGGGAGGGCCACTGAGCAGTTCTTC.

This clone was seen a few times. J is TRBJ1-1 and V is TRBV4-1; D perhaps matches TRBD1 (6 bases). The germline CDR1 and CDR2 sequences are MGHRA and YSYEKL. V lost 3 bases and J lost 1, with 12 bases in between. CDR3 length equals 15 residues. CDR3 region: CASSHMDRQNTEAFF. Here the CDR3 DNA reads TGCGCCAGCAGCCATATGGACAGACAGAACACTGAAGCTTTCTTT.

Note on this clone: This specimen includes other DNA sequences encoding the same CDR3. The J gene is TRBJ1-2, the V gene TRBV18; a weak D match, TRBD1 (6 bases). This CDR3 comprises 13 residues. Germline V gene sequence: CDR1 KGHSH, CDR2 LQKENI. Deletions cut 3 bases from V and 4 bases from J, with 9 bases between. For the CDR3, the DNA is TGTGCCAGCTCACCGGACAGCTCCTATGGCTACACCTTC. The encoded protein is CASSPDSSYGYTF.

The CDR3 region is CASSGRDRGQRETQYF. CDR3 nucleotides: TGTGCCAGCAGCGGCCGGGACAGGGGGCAAAGAGAGACCCAGTACTTC. This chain links TRBV7-2 with TRBJ2-5; TRBD1 matches 12 bases. Trimming at V came to 5 bases and at J to 4 bases, leaving 8 bases not matched to a gene. The CDR3 spans 16 residues. The germline CDR1 and CDR2 sequences are SGHTA and FQGNSA.

V is TRBV2 and J is TRBJ2-3; 7 bases map to TRBD1. The ends lost 5 bases at V and 6 bases at J; junction bases unmatched: 5. CDR1 and CDR2 (germline): SNHLY, FYNNEI. The CDR3 runs to 13 residues. CDR3 DNA: TGTGCCAGCAGTAGACAGGGTGCGGATACGCAGTATTTT. Residues: CASSRQGADTQYF.

This clone was detected only a few times. The V and J genes are TRBV4-1 and TRBJ2-5, with a weak D call TRBD2 (6 bases). Germline V gene data show CDR1 as MGHRA and CDR2 as YSYEKL. V lost 1 base to trimming and J lost 5 bases, with 11 bases between them. CDR3 length: 14 amino acids. In DNA, the CDR3 is TGCGCCAGCAGCCAAGCCGACCGGGGGGAGACCCAGTACTTC. Translating gives CASSQADRGETQYF.

The sample holds a few counts of this clone. The chain recombines TRBV6-4 with TRBJ2-7; the D is unclear. Trimming cost V 11 bases and J 2 bases, with 10 bases left between them. Germline V CDR1 and CDR2: MRHNA, SNTAGT. The length of the CDR3 is 11 residues. CDR3 in amino acids: CASLFPYEQYF. DNA of the CDR3: TGTGCCTCCCTCTTCCCCTACGAGCAGTACTTC.

The V and J genes are TRBV25-1 and TRBJ1-6; D is undetermined. The germline V and J ends were trimmed by 2 bases and 5 bases, with 7 bases remaining between them. The CDR3 sequence is 14 residues long. CDR1 and CDR2 (germline): MGHDK, SYGVNS. The CDR3 DNA is TGTGCCAGCAGTGAACGGAGGGATAATTCACCCCTCCACTTT. Encoded protein: CASSERRDNSPLHF.

As for this clone: The sample holds other DNA sequences that translate to the same CDR3. The chain has TRBV9 and TRBJ2-1; 11 nucleotides line up with TRBD2. The CDR3 spans 15 residues. Germline CDR1 reads SGDLS; CDR2 reads YYNGEE. The V segment lost 2 bases and the J segment 4 bases; nucleotides outside the gene matches: 2. CDR3 residues: CASSVTSGGYNEQFF. CDR3 sequence (DNA): TGTGCCAGCAGCGTTACTAGCGGGGGTTACAATGAGCAGTTCTTC.

This clone was counted a single time. CDR3 protein: CASNFAGAEKLFF. In DNA form, the CDR3 reads TGTGCCAGCAATTTTGCGGGAGCCGAAAAACTGTTTTTT. This sequence joins TRBV25-1 and TRBJ1-4; D unresolved. V was pared by 7 bases and J by 8 bases, with 14 bases between. The germline V gene encodes CDR1 MGHDK and CDR2 SYGVNS. This CDR3 has 13 residues.

The chain links TRBV5-1 to TRBJ2-7, with a weak D call TRBD2 (6 bases). V was shortened by 0 bases and J by 2 bases, with 9 bases between the two germline ends. The CDR3 contains 14 residues. CDR1 is SGHRS and CDR2 is YFSETQ in the germline V gene. The CDR3 region has the DNA TGCGCCAGCAGCTTGGAACTAGCCGCCTACGAGCAGTACTTC. It yields the protein CASSLELAAYEQYF.

The CDR3 nucleotides are TGTGCCAGCAGTCTGGCGGGAGTGAACGATGAGCAGTTCTTC. Translated, it gives CASSLAGVNDEQFF. This rearrangement joins TRBV25-1 to TRBJ2-1, with 7 bases that match TRBD2. The CDR3 consists of 14 residues. V gave up 5 bases and J gave up 8 bases; unmatched junction bases: 9. Per germline, CDR1 MGHDK and CDR2 SYGVNS.

The sample holds a few counts of this clone. This chain uses TRBV5-1 with TRBJ2-6; 8 bases align to TRBD1. Germline CDR1 reads SGHRS; CDR2 reads YFSETQ. The V gene end was trimmed by 7 bases and the J gene end by 3 bases; junction bases not matched to a gene: 12. The CDR3 is 17 residues long. CDR3 in amino acids: CASCVGQGFGGANVLTF. In DNA, the CDR3 is TGCGCCAGCTGTGTCGGACAGGGTTTCGGTGGGGCCAACGTCCTGACTTTC.

This clone was seen only a few times. The chain couples TRBV14 to TRBJ2-1; TRBD2 aligns across 7 bases. This CDR3 region has 13 residues. Germline assignment: CDR1 SGHDN and CDR2 FVKESK. V was clipped by 4 bases and J by 7 bases; unmatched bases: 4. The CDR3 reads CASSPAGLNEQFF. In nucleotides, the CDR3 is TGTGCCAGCAGCCCAGCGGGACTTAATGAGCAGTTCTTC.

This clone has just a few counts. The J gene is TRBJ2-2, the V gene TRBV30; 7 bases agree with TRBD2. Looked up from germline, CDR1 is GTSNPN and CDR2 is SVGIG (reference sequence). This CDR3 comprises 11 residues. The DNA of the CDR3 is TGTGCGGGCGGGGGAACCGGGGAGCTGTTTTTT. Protein product: CAGGGTGELFF.

On this clone itself: Other DNA sequences in this specimen translate into the identical CDR3. The CDR3 DNA is TGTGCCAGCTCTCGACAGGGAGAGCCCCAGCATTTT. Protein product: CASSRQGEPQHF. The V and J genes are TRBV18 and TRBJ1-5; 7 nucleotides line up with TRBD1. CDR1 and CDR2 from the germline V gene are KGHSH and LQKENI. This CDR3 has 12 amino acids. V was clipped by 6 bases and J by 8 bases; unmatched bases: 4.

This clone was counted only a few times. The CDR3: CASSPGSGANVLTF. The CDR3 nucleotides read TGCGCCAGCAGCCCGGGATCTGGGGCCAACGTCCTGACTTTC. The genes are TRBV4-1 and TRBJ2-6, with D perhaps TRBD2 (5 bases). V dropped 4 bases and J dropped 1 base, with 5 bases sitting between them. The CDR3 length is 14 residues. Germline V gene sequence: CDR1 MGHRA, CDR2 YSYEKL.

The chain couples TRBV7-9 to TRBJ2-2, with 8 nucleotides matching TRBD1. The CDR3 is made up of 14 amino acids. Germline V lookup: CDR1 SEHNR, CDR2 FQNEAQ (reference sequence). The CDR3 DNA follows: TGTGCGCACGACAGGGGCCGGAACACCGGGGAGCTGTTTTTT. This sequence encodes CAHDRGRNTGELFF.

This clone was observed a few times. The chain is built from TRBV15 and TRBJ2-3, with TRBD2 identical over 7 bases. Germline trimming cut 5 bases from V and 6 bases from J; bases unmatched to any gene: 8. The V gene's germline CDR1 is LNHNV and CDR2 YYDKDF (reference sequence). CDR3 length: 14 residues. The CDR3 sequence is CATSGGGAVDTQYF. The DNA for the CDR3 is TGTGCCACCAGCGGCGGGGGTGCGGTGGATACGCAGTATTTT.

The J gene is TRBJ2-3, the V gene TRBV25-1; the match to TRBD2 covers 12 bases. Germline CDR1 and CDR2: MGHDK and SYGVNS. The CDR3 runs 16 residues. Germline trimming cut 4 bases from V and 4 bases from J; bases unmatched to any gene: 6. The CDR3 nucleotides are TGTGCCAGCAGTGCGTTACTAGCGGGAGGCTCAGATACGCAGTATTTT. Its protein product is CASSALLAGGSDTQYF.

This sequence joins TRBV4-1 and TRBJ1-2; D may be TRBD1 (6 bases). This CDR3 contains 16 residues. The V and J ends lost 0 bases and 2 bases respectively, with 13 bases between them. Germline lookup yields CDR1 MGHRA and CDR2 YSYEKL. The CDR3 DNA sequence: TGCGCCAGCAGCCAAGACGGTAACAGGGAGAACTATGGCTACACCTTC. Translation gives CASSQDGNRENYGYTF.

The chain has TRBV2 and TRBJ1-1; the match to TRBD1 covers 9 bases. J gave up 6 bases and V 4 bases, and 0 bases lay outside the gene matches. The CDR3 is 12 residues long. Germline loops: CDR1 SNHLY, CDR2 FYNNEI. Here the CDR3 DNA reads TGTGCCAGCAGTGGACAGGGGGCTGAAGCTTTCTTT. Translating it yields CASSGQGAEAFF. Together with reference TRBV2 and TRBJ1-1, the CDR3 gives the full variable domain: EPEVTQTPSHQVTQMGQEVILRCVPISNHLYFYWYRQILGQKVEFLVSFYNNEISEKSEIFDDQFSVERPDGSNFTLKIRSTKLEDSAMYFCASSGQGAEAFFGQGTRLTVV.

The J gene is TRBJ2-3, the V gene TRBV7-2; no clear D. V was clipped by 3 bases and J by 2 bases, with 21 bases between them. CDR1 and CDR2 (germline): SGHTA, FQGNSA. This CDR3 is built from 18 residues. The CDR3 sequence: CASSFAPLSRVHTDTQYF. CDR3 in DNA: TGTGCCAGCAGCTTTGCGCCTTTGAGCCGGGTGCACACAGATACGCAGTATTTT.

The sample holds a few counts of this clone. The CDR3 here is CAWCTGAGGSTDTQYF. The CDR3 coding sequence is TGTGCCTGGTGTACTGGAGCGGGGGGTAGCACAGATACGCAGTATTTT. V gene TRBV30 combines with J gene TRBJ2-3, with 9 bases fitting TRBD2. The CDR3 is 16 amino acids. Germline values: CDR1 GTSNPN, CDR2 SVGIG (reference sequence). With V trimmed by 5 bases and J by 0 bases, 9 bases remained unmatched.

The table lists this clone with a few counts. This chain links TRBV6-6 with TRBJ2-5; tentative D call: TRBD1 (5 bases). The CDR3 loop spans 13 amino acids. The V end was cut by 2 bases, the J end by 5 bases, with 9 bases between. Germline CDR1 MNHNY, CDR2 SVGAGI (reference sequence). CDR3 loop: CASSYRGIETQYF. The CDR3 DNA sequence: TGTGCCAGCAGTTACAGGGGTATCGAGACCCAGTACTTC.